This TCR beta chain emerged from a study of shared clonotypes between healthy human individuals. This table comes from immunoSEQ multiplex PCR, and its TCRdb copy is limited to in-frame clones, with some not included. There are around 2.3 million clones in the sample; 90% to 97% occur only once, and roughly 0.13% lies in the top ten. Germline CDR1 SGHRS, CDR2 YFSETQ. The germline V and J ends were trimmed by 0 bases and 4 bases, with 16 bases remaining between them. The CDR3 contains 16 residues. The V and J genes are TRBV5-1 and TRBJ2-5, with D possibly being TRBD1 (5 bases). This clonotype was obtained from a man aged 18 to 29 in good health. The sample taken for sequencing was naive CD4+ T cells sorted from blood. The sample's subset: CD45RA+ positively selected. DNA for the CDR3: TGCGCCAGCAGCTTGGGACCAAGCAGGGCCGGAGAGACCCAGTACTTC. Translated, it gives CASSLGPSRAGETQYF.